Given below is one TCR beta chain in context. This sample was included in a study of T cell repertoires in cytomegalovirus infection. The CDR3 runs to 14 residues. Losses at the gene ends were 5 bases for V and 5 bases for J; bases not matched to a gene: 2. Looked up from germline, CDR1 is SGHTA and CDR2 is FQGNSA. TCRdb used MiXCR to reprocess the reads, holding one entry per CDR3 protein. Here the sample spans around 530,000 distinct CDR3 sequences, 26% being singletons. V usage is TRBV7-2 and J usage is TRBJ2-1, with 11 bases matching TRBD2. The TCR originated in a human donor in good health (CMV status not recorded). Some clones in this sample may be carry-over from other donors' samples. The sample consisted of PBMCs. The DNA for the CDR3 is TGTGCCAGCAGCCGGGGACTAGCGGACAATGAGCAGTTCTTC. Its protein product is CASSRGLADNEQFF.